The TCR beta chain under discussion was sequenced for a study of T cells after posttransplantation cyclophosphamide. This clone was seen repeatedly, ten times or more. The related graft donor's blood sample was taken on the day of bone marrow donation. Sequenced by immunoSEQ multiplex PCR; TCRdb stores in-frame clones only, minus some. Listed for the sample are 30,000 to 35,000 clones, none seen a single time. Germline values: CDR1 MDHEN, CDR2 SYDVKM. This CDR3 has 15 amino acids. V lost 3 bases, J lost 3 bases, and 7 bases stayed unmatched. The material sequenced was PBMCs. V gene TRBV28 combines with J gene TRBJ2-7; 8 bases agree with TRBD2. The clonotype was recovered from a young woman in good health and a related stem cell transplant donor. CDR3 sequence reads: CASSLSGGPDYEQYF. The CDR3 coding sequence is TGTGCCAGCAGTTTGTCGGGGGGGCCTGACTACGAGCAGTACTTC.